One sample yielded the 17 T cell receptor beta chains listed below, sequenced in a study of regulatory T cells in long-lasting Graves disease. Documented time point: newly diagnosed GD, antithyroid drugs for less than 3 months. PBMC RNA served as the TCR library source. Combining iRepertoire HTBI primers with Arm-PCR of CDR3 regions, the authors built TCR beta libraries. TCRdb reprocessed the multiplex PCR reads via MiXCR and lists one record per CDR3 protein. The repertoire holds 350,000 to 550,000 distinct CDR3 sequences, about 14% seen once, with roughly 15% in the top ten. These records were also assigned to another study, of T cells in Graves' hyperthyroidism and ophthalmopathy.

This specimen consisted of peripheral blood mononuclear cells (PBMCs), obtained at new diagnosis, from a patient treated with antithyroid drugs. The receptors originated from a woman in her forties or fifties with Graves disease.

This clonotype was found many times. J is TRBJ2-1 and V is TRBV13; D unclear. Germline CDR1 and CDR2: PRHDT and FYEKMQ (reference sequence). V dropped 1 base and J dropped 3 bases, with 7 bases sitting between them. This CDR3 has 14 amino acids. The DNA for the CDR3 is TGTGCCAGCAGCTTAGCGGTTGACTACAATGAGCAGTTCTTC. This sequence encodes CASSLAVDYNEQFF.

This clonotype came up many times. The chain joins TRBV20-1 to TRBJ1-1; D gene uncertain. Germline V gives CDR1 DFQATT, CDR2 SNEGSKA (reference sequence). The CDR3 has 14 amino acids. Trimming pared 3 bases from V and 1 base from J, leaving 12 bases between. CDR3 coding DNA: TGCAGTGCTAGTTCAACGGGGAAGAACACTGAAGCTTTCTTT. This encodes CSASSTGKNTEAFF.

This clonotype occurred a few times. The chain recombines TRBV6-1 with TRBJ1-4; TRBD1 matches 7 bases. This CDR3 is 14 amino acids long. CDR1 is MNHNS, CDR2 SASEGT, per germline. The ends lost 7 bases at V and 7 bases at J; junction bases unmatched: 9. The CDR3 bases are TGTGCCAGCAAGAAAGACAGGGTATCTGAAAAACTGTTTTTT. The encoded protein is CASKKDRVSEKLFF.

Regarding this clonotype: The CDR3 does not close with the conserved phenylalanine or tryptophan, likely indicating a read error. In nucleotides, the CDR3 is TGTGCCAGCAGTTTACGGCAGGGTATGAACACTGGAGCTTTCTCT. It is translated as CASSLRQGMNTGAFS. V is TRBV28 and J is TRBJ1-1; D might be TRBD1 (5 bases). The CDR3 runs 15 residues. The germline V gene has CDR1 MDHEN and CDR2 SYDVKM.

This clonotype was counted at least ten times. The rearrangement links TRBV2 to TRBJ1-1; D is uncertain. The CDR3 runs to 15 residues. Between the trimmed V and J ends, which lost 4 bases and 0 bases, there was a span of 12 bases. Germline lookup yields CDR1 SNHLY and CDR2 FYNNEI. CDR3 bases: TGTGCCAGCAGTGGCAATGTAAGGGTGAACACTGAAGCTTTCTTT. Translating gives CASSGNVRVNTEAFF.

This clonotype was seen a handful of times. The chain joins TRBV18 to TRBJ1-1; maybe TRBD1 (6 bases). CDR3 length: 14 amino acids. Trimming removed 5 bases at V and 4 bases at J, with 14 bases between. Germline CDR1 KGHSH, CDR2 LQKENI. CDR3 nucleotides: TGTGCCAGCTCAGCTCCAGGGGACGGCACTGAAGCTTTCTTT. This gives the protein CASSAPGDGTEAFF.

This clonotype was observed many times. J is TRBJ2-1 and V is TRBV2; TRBD2 matches 7 bases. V dropped 9 bases and J dropped 4; count of bases not matched to a gene: 9. The CDR3 loop spans 14 amino acids. Germline V gene data show CDR1 as SNHLY and CDR2 as FYNNEI. CDR3 sequence: CARSSGLRYNEQFF. CDR3 nucleotides: TGTGCCAGAAGCTCGGGACTACGGTACAATGAGCAGTTCTTC.

This clonotype has ten or more counts. J is TRBJ2-7 and V is TRBV10-1; 14 bases line up with TRBD2. The V gene's germline CDR1 is WNHNN and CDR2 SYGVQD (reference sequence). The CDR3 runs 15 residues. Trimming cost V 5 bases and J 4 bases; bases outside gene matches: 4. CDR3 region: CASSTGTSGSYEQYF. CDR3 nucleotide sequence: TGCGCCAGCAGTACCGGGACTAGCGGGAGTTACGAGCAGTACTTC.

The rearrangement links TRBV12-3 or TRBV12-4 to TRBJ2-5, with a possible D match to TRBD2 (6 bases). V lost 7 bases and J lost 2, with 8 bases in between. This CDR3 is built from 12 residues. In DNA, the CDR3 is TGTGCCAGCACGGGAGTTCAAGAGACCCAGTACTTC. It encodes CASTGVQETQYF.

This clonotype showed up many times. The chain recombines TRBV30 with TRBJ1-3; TRBD1 might be the D (5 bases). V was shortened by 4 bases and J by 2 bases, with 9 bases between the two germline ends. The CDR3 extends over 13 amino acids. Germline values: CDR1 GTSNPN, CDR2 SVGIG (reference sequence). CDR3 coding DNA: TGTGCCTGGAACAGGTCTGCTGGAAACACCATATATTTT. Translation: CAWNRSAGNTIYF.

This clonotype was seen ten or more times. V gene TRBV20-1 combines with J gene TRBJ2-5; D unclear. The germline gives CDR1 DFQATT, CDR2 SNEGSKA (reference sequence). The CDR3 totals 14 residues. The V and J ends lost 4 bases and 7 bases respectively, with 19 bases between them. DNA of the CDR3: TGCAGTGCTAAATATAGGACGGCGGATGGGACCCAGTACTTC. It specifies CSAKYRTADGTQYF.

Ten or more counts support this clonotype. The chain employs TRBV13 and TRBJ2-3, with 8 bases matching TRBD1. CDR3 size: 17 residues. The germline CDR1 and CDR2 sequences are PRHDT and FYEKMQ (reference sequence). J lost 1 base, V lost 6 bases, and 12 bases had no gene match. The CDR3 coding sequence is TGTGCCAGCAGTCCCGCAGGGGGCATTCGGGGCACAGATACGCAGTATTTT. Translation gives CASSPAGGIRGTDTQYF.

Points on this clonotype: The junction departs from germline at one end; a sequencing error may be responsible. This rearrangement joins TRBV5-1 to TRBJ2-7, with D unresolved. This CDR3 is 12 amino acids long. From germline, CDR1 is SGHRS and CDR2 YFSETQ. DNA of the CDR3: TGCGCCAGCAGCCTCAGCTCCTGCGAGCAGTACTTC. This gives the protein CASSLSSCEQYF. The complete variable domain, with remaining parts taken from reference TRBV5-1 and TRBJ2-7, reads KAGVTQTPRYLIKTRGQQVTLSCSPISGHRSVSWYQQTPGQGLQFLFEYFSETQRNKGNFPGRFSGRQFSNSRSEMNVSTLELGDSALYLCASSLSSCEQYFGPGTRLTVT.

This clonotype was recorded at least ten times. The rearrangement joins TRBV7-9 to TRBJ1-1; perhaps TRBD1 as D (5 bases). CDR1 SEHNR and CDR2 FQNEAQ come from the germline V gene (reference sequence). V lost 3 bases to trimming and J lost 0 bases, with 8 bases between them. The CDR3 is 14 residues long. CDR3 DNA: TGTGCCAGCAGCTTGGCGGGGGTGAACACTGAAGCTTTCTTT. It encodes CASSLAGVNTEAFF.

This clonotype appeared a few times. This chain connects TRBV27 to TRBJ2-7; D not resolved. CDR1 MNHEY and CDR2 SMNVEV come from the germline V gene (reference sequence). The V gene lost 5 bases and the J gene lost 4 bases, with 24 bases spanning the gap. The CDR3 has 17 amino acids. The CDR3 sequence: CASSPSGPAVGIYEQYF. As DNA, the CDR3 is TGTGCCAGCAGTCCGTCCGGACCTGCAGTGGGGATATACGAGCAGTACTTC.

J is TRBJ2-6 and V is TRBV2; D gene unclear. The CDR3 is 13 amino acids. V was cut by 9 bases and J by 0 bases, with 6 bases left in between. Germline V gene data show CDR1 as SNHLY and CDR2 as FYNNEI. Here the CDR3 DNA reads TGTGCCAGAGGATCCTCTGGGGCCAACGTCCTGACTTTC. Amino acids: CARGSSGANVLTF.

This clonotype was recorded at least ten times. The J gene is TRBJ1-5, the V gene TRBV27, with 8 bases aligning to TRBD1. Germline-derived CDR1 and CDR2 are MNHEY and SMNVEV (reference sequence). This CDR3 spans 12 amino acids. V shed 8 bases and J 4 bases; nucleotides not matched to a gene: 1. The CDR3 protein is CASRQGNQPQHF. CDR3 bases: TGTGCCAGCCGACAGGGGAATCAGCCCCAGCATTTT.